The clone carrying this TCR beta chain appeared once. Its specificity is not known. These data come from a study of Ad26.COV2.S vaccination and SARS-CoV-2 variants. Study details: The vaccine Ad26.COV2.S was put into the muscle once, or twice with 56 days between. Study-wide results and caveats: Individuals receiving vaccine had higher spike-specific TCR breadth than placebo recipients did.

Documented treatment: roughly 19 received Ad26.COV2.S at low or high dose, single or two shots; about five received placebo; per-sample allocation not given. Sample collection was performed on day 63 after the first vaccine or placebo injection. An Ad26 vector expressing Wuhan-strain SARS-CoV-2 spike served as the vaccine. Some clones are missing from TCRdb's copy, which holds only in-frame ones; the method was immunoSEQ multiplex PCR. The sample has roughly 410,000 clones, roughly four fifths seen once. The specimen comprised peripheral blood, sampled in a trial of Ad26.COV2.S vaccine versus placebo. The source of this sequence is a person aged 18 to 65 who received the Ad26.COV2.S COVID-19 vaccine or a placebo.

The CDR3 protein is CASSSRTSADYEQYF. DNA for the CDR3: TGTGCCAGCAGCTCTAGGACTAGCGCAGACTACGAGCAGTACTTC. V usage is TRBV9 and J usage is TRBJ2-7, with 9 bases aligning to TRBD2. Trimming cost V 4 bases and J 3 bases; bases outside gene matches: 8. This CDR3 is built from 15 residues. Germline CDR1 SGDLS, CDR2 YYNGEE.